These T cell receptor beta chains were read from a single sample in a study of T cell responses to AZD1222 COVID-19 vaccine. TCRdb's copy holds only in-frame clones and misses some; the assay was immunoSEQ multiplex PCR. The sample includes hundreds of thousands of clones, approximately 94% of them seen just once. This specimen consisted of peripheral blood, obtained on day 0 of MenACWY control vaccination. The receptor set was obtained from an adult in good health. Each CDR3 is given with its conserved first and last residue. The order of the fields is J gene, D gene, clone size, CDR3 length, V gene, CDR3 protein, CDR3 DNA. D genes are given only for firm matches. Clone size is given for some rows only: seen once, a few or many times, or a class if the clone is expanded.

TRBJ2-7	-	-	13	TRBV20-1	CSASFPGLGEQYF	TGCAGTGCTAGTTTTCCGGGACTGGGAGAGCAGTACTTC
TRBJ1-4	TRBD1	-	15	TRBV18	CASSPKTGAQEKLFF	TGTGCCAGCTCACCAAAGACAGGGGCTCAGGAAAAACTGTTTTTT
TRBJ1-1	TRBD1	-	14	TRBV11-2	CASSLNRGGTEAFF	TGTGCCAGCAGCTTAAACAGGGGTGGTACTGAAGCTTTCTTT
TRBJ2-3	-	-	16	TRBV5-6	CASSLGEHYRGDTQYF	TGTGCCAGCAGCTTGGGGGAGCACTATCGCGGGGATACGCAGTATTTT
TRBJ2-1	-	once	11	TRBV3-1/TRBV3-2	CASSSHYEQFF	TGTGCCAGCAGCTCCCACTATGAGCAGTTCTTC
TRBJ2-7	-	once	15	TRBV5-1	CASSLNSAASYEQYF	TGCGCCAGCAGCTTGAACTCGGCAGCCTCCTACGAGCAGTACTTC
TRBJ1-5	-	-	10	TRBV7-5	CVRSPWSQHF	TGTGTCAGAAGTCCCTGGTCCCAGCATTTT
TRBJ1-1	-	-	16	TRBV5-1	CASSLIRGTGSAEAFF	TGCGCCAGCAGCTTGATCCGGGGAACCGGGTCGGCTGAAGCTTTCTTT
TRBJ2-3	TRBD1	once	17	TRBV4-1	CASSPFPGQGGTDTQYF	TGCGCCAGCAGCCCCTTCCCGGGACAGGGGGGCACAGATACGCAGTATTTT
TRBJ1-6	TRBD1	-	15	TRBV4-1	CASSQGDRDNSPLHF	TGCGCCAGCAGCCAGGGGGACAGGGATAATTCACCCCTCCACTTT
TRBJ1-3	-	-	15	TRBV6-5	CASSYSPGSGNTIYF	TGTGCCAGCAGTTACTCACCAGGCTCTGGAAACACCATATATTTT
TRBJ2-1	-	-	16	TRBV5-4	CASSLANQGPLGKQFF	TGTGCCAGCAGCTTGGCCAATCAGGGCCCCCTGGGTAAGCAGTTCTTC
TRBJ2-2	-	-	16	TRBV19	CASSMQSGTNTGELFF	TGTGCCAGTAGTATGCAGTCTGGCACGAACACCGGGGAGCTGTTTTTT
TRBJ1-1	-	-	14	TRBV5-1	CASSHREGVTEAFF	TGCGCCAGCAGCCACAGGGAGGGGGTCACTGAAGCTTTCTTT
TRBJ1-2	-	-	12	TRBV30	CAWAWGPYGYTF	TGTGCCTGGGCATGGGGACCCTATGGCTACACCTTC
TRBJ1-4	-	-	15	TRBV5-4	CASSLAGATNEKLFF	TGTGCCAGCAGCTTGGCCGGGGCAACTAATGAAAAACTGTTTTTT
TRBJ1-6	-	-	14	TRBV11-2	CASSSGAYNSPLHF	TGTGCCAGCAGCTCTGGGGCCTATAATTCACCCCTCCACTTT
TRBJ1-2	-	-	13	TRBV6-1	CASSVTEMGGYTF	TGTGCCAGCAGTGTGACAGAGATGGGGGGCTACACCTTC
TRBJ1-1	-	-	11	TRBV6-5	CASAANTEAFF	TGTGCCAGCGCGGCCAACACTGAAGCTTTCTTT
TRBJ2-1	TRBD2	-	15	TRBV5-4	CASSTLAGVYNEQFF	TGTGCCAGCAGCACCCTAGCGGGGGTCTACAATGAGCAGTTCTTC
TRBJ1-2	-	-	15	TRBV25-1	CASSVGGIANYGYTF	TGTGCCAGCAGTGTAGGGGGGATAGCTAACTATGGCTACACCTTC
TRBJ1-1	TRBD1	-	15	TRBV4-3	CASSRDLTPDRKAFF	TGCGCCAGCAGCCGAGACCTTACCCCGGACAGGAAAGCTTTCTTT
TRBJ1-6	-	-	15	TRBV2	CASSERTVGNSPLHF	TGTGCCAGCAGTGAAAGGACGGTTGGCAATTCACCCCTCCACTTT
TRBJ1-1	-	-	13	TRBV11-2	CASSVGLNTEAFF	TGTGCCAGCAGCGTAGGGCTGAACACTGAAGCTTTCTTT
TRBJ1-2	-	-	14	TRBV6-5	CASSYDSRPDGYTF	TGTGCCAGCAGTTACGACAGCCGGCCGGATGGCTACACCTTC
TRBJ1-1	-	-	11	TRBV30	CAWRRDSKAFF	TGTGCCTGGAGGCGGGATAGCAAAGCTTTCTTT
TRBJ1-1	-	-	14	TRBV5-4	CASSLQFKATEAFF	TGTGCCAGCAGCTTGCAGTTTAAGGCCACTGAAGCTTTCTTT
TRBJ2-1	-	-	13	TRBV7-3	CASSSPGSTEQFF	TGTGCCAGCAGCTCCCCAGGGTCGACTGAGCAGTTCTTC
TRBJ1-2	-	-	13	TRBV12-3/TRBV12-4	CASSLAGHVSYTF	TGTGCCAGCAGTTTAGCCGGGCACGTGAGCTACACCTTC
TRBJ2-2	-	-	14	TRBV27	CASTTGWVTGELFF	TGTGCCAGCACAACGGGGTGGGTTACCGGGGAGCTGTTTTTT
TRBJ1-6	-	-	12	TRBV5-5	CASSLILSPLHF	TGTGCCAGCAGCTTGATTCTTTCACCCCTCCACTTT
TRBJ1-6	TRBD1	-	15	TRBV15	CATSLGTGVESPLHF	TGTGCCACCAGCTTGGGGACAGGGGTAGAATCACCCCTCCACTTT
TRBJ2-1	-	-	12	TRBV10-3	CAISEGRNEQFF	TGTGCCATCAGTGAGGGGCGTAATGAGCAGTTCTTC
TRBJ1-2	TRBD1	-	14	TRBV30	CAWSLMTGGYGYTF	TGTGCCTGGAGTCTCATGACAGGGGGCTATGGCTACACCTTC
TRBJ2-1	TRBD2	-	15	TRBV28	CASTTRREGIDEQFF	TGTGCCAGCACCACTCGGAGGGAGGGAATCGATGAGCAGTTCTTC
TRBJ2-7	-	few	14	TRBV6-5	CASSYSVSGYEQYF	TGTGCCAGCAGTTACTCAGTTAGCGGTTACGAGCAGTACTTC
TRBJ2-7	-	-	15	TRBV5-4	CASSLGGLASYEQYF	TGTGCCAGCAGCCTTGGGGGGCTAGCTTCCTACGAGCAGTACTTC
TRBJ1-2	TRBD1	-	12	TRBV28	CATSGGYYGYTF	TGTGCCACATCAGGGGGCTACTATGGCTACACCTTC
TRBJ1-3	-	-	13	TRBV3-1/TRBV3-2	CASSQPGRDKIYF	TGTGCCAGCAGCCAACCAGGACGGGACAAGATATATTTT
TRBJ2-5	-	-	14	TRBV5-4	CASSLAAGRETQYF	TGTGCCAGCAGCTTGGCCGCAGGCAGGGAGACCCAGTACTTC
TRBJ1-5	-	-	14	TRBV19	CASTTWGGNQPQHF	TGTGCCAGTACCACCTGGGGCGGCAATCAGCCCCAGCATTTT
TRBJ2-1	TRBD2	-	15	TRBV2	CASSKLAASYNEQFF	TGTGCCAGCAGTAAACTAGCGGCATCGTACAATGAGCAGTTCTTC
TRBJ1-1	-	-	16	TRBV19	CASSIGAGERRTEAFF	TGTGCCAGTAGTATAGGAGCAGGCGAGAGGCGCACTGAAGCTTTCTTT
TRBJ2-3	-	-	13	TRBV6-5	CASSTPGVPTQYF	TGTGCCAGCAGCACCCCGGGGGTCCCTACGCAGTATTTT
TRBJ2-1	-	-	15	TRBV5-4	CASSLGGPTYNEQFF	TGTGCCAGCAGCTTGGGGGGCCCAACCTACAATGAGCAGTTCTTC
TRBJ1-2	-	-	14	TRBV29-1	CSVARQGSPRGYTF	TGCAGCGTTGCACGGCAGGGGTCTCCTCGTGGCTACACCTTC
TRBJ1-4	-	-	15	TRBV5-1	CASSLPEGKYEKLFF	TGCGCCAGCAGCTTGCCGGAGGGTAAATATGAAAAACTGTTTTTT
TRBJ1-1	-	-	13	TRBV6-2/TRBV6-3	CASSYRGNTEAFF	TGTGCCAGCAGTTACCGGGGGAACACTGAAGCTTTCTTT
TRBJ1-1	-	-	14	TRBV6-4	CASSDPPGESEAFF	TGTGCCAGCAGTGACCCTCCCGGGGAATCTGAAGCTTTCTTT
TRBJ1-5	-	once	15	TRBV30	CAWSGRDQSNQPQHF	TGTGCCTGGAGTGGAAGGGACCAGAGCAATCAGCCCCAGCATTTT
TRBJ1-1	-	few	14	TRBV5-1	CASSRQASNTEAFF	TGCGCCAGCAGCAGACAGGCTTCGAACACTGAAGCTTTCTTT
TRBJ2-1	-	-	15	TRBV4-3	CASSQGRGSIHEQFF	TGCGCCAGCAGCCAAGGCAGGGGATCGATCCATGAGCAGTTCTTC
TRBJ1-1	-	-	16	TRBV19	CASSMISGGFTMEAFF	TGTGCCAGTAGTATGATTTCGGGGGGCTTCACCATGGAGGCTTTCTTT
TRBJ2-3	-	-	16	TRBV5-1	CASSLGQVQSTDTQYF	TGCGCCAGCAGCTTGGGCCAAGTTCAGTCCACAGATACGCAGTATTTT
TRBJ1-5	-	-	16	TRBV21-1	CASSKGQGARNQPQHF	TGTGCCAGCAGCAAAGGGCAGGGGGCAAGGAATCAGCCCCAGCATTTT
TRBJ1-5	TRBD1	-	15	TRBV3-1/TRBV3-2	CASSYGTVPRQPQHF	TGTGCCAGCAGCTACGGGACAGTCCCAAGGCAGCCCCAGCATTTT
TRBJ2-3	-	few	13	TRBV6-5	CASHLRNTDTQYF	TGTGCCAGCCACCTTCGGAACACAGATACGCAGTATTTT
TRBJ2-6	-	-	14	TRBV5-4	CASTQGVGANVLTF	TGTGCCAGCACCCAAGGGGTTGGGGCCAACGTCCTGACTTTC
TRBJ1-2	TRBD1	-	10	TRBV20-1	CSAKDRGYTF	TGCAGTGCGAAGGACAGGGGCTACACCTTC
TRBJ1-2	-	-	17	TRBV21-1	CASSRKDIGQAGYGYTF	TGTGCCAGCAGCAGGAAAGATATAGGACAGGCGGGCTATGGCTACACCTTC